The 14 T cell receptor beta chains in this list originate from one sample, sequenced in a study of cytomegalovirus exposure and HLA in healthy donors. Researchers ran the PCR with 60 Vbeta and 13 Jbeta primers. Method: immunoSEQ multiplex PCR; TCRdb's copy keeps in-frame clones and lacks some. In the table there are about 160,000 clones, around four fifths of which are singletons. Sequencing was performed on PBMCs. Receptors were obtained from a female donor in good health and CMV-seronegative.

The table lists this clone with a count of one. This chain uses TRBV7-9 with TRBJ1-2; D not resolved. V dropped 5 bases and J dropped 7 bases, with 17 bases sitting between them. The CDR3 consists of 14 residues. Germline V gene lookup returns CDR1 SEHNR and CDR2 FQNEAQ (reference sequence). The DNA of the CDR3 is TGTGCCAGCAGCCCCCAGGCGGGGTACGGTGGCTACACCTTC. Translating it yields CASSPQAGYGGYTF. The variable domain in full, completed from reference TRBV7-9 and TRBJ1-2, reads DTGVSQNPRHKITKRGQNVTFRCDPISEHNRLYWYRQTLGQGPEFLTYFQNEAQLEKSRLLSDRFSAERPKGSFSTLEIQRTEQGDSAMYLCASSPQAGYGGYTFGSGTRLTVV.

J is TRBJ2-2 and V is TRBV5-1, with D possibly TRBD1 on 6 matching bases. V was clipped by 5 bases and J by 3 bases, with 11 bases between them. This CDR3 contains 14 residues. Germline assignment: CDR1 SGHRS and CDR2 YFSETQ. The CDR3 protein is CASRGPGDTGELFF. As DNA, the CDR3 is TGCGCCAGCAGGGGTCCAGGGGACACCGGGGAGCTGTTTTTT.

This sequence joins TRBV11-2 and TRBJ2-7, with D tentatively TRBD1 (6 bases). CDR1 SGHAT and CDR2 FQNNGV come from the germline V gene. CDR3 length: 17 amino acids. V was shortened by 1 base and J by 4 bases, with 20 bases between the two germline ends. The DNA of the CDR3 is TGTGCCAGCAGCTTAGCCAGGGGAGCTCTAGTATCGTACGAGCAGTACTTC. This sequence encodes CASSLARGALVSYEQYF.

The V gene is TRBV18, the J gene TRBJ1-1, with TRBD1 identical over 7 bases. Per the germline V gene, CDR1 is KGHSH and CDR2 is LQKENI. Trimming removed 2 bases from V and 3 bases from J; junction bases left unmatched: 12. This CDR3 is 17 amino acids long. Here the CDR3 reads CASSPRGGARTDTEAFF. The CDR3 nucleotides are TGTGCCAGCTCACCAAGAGGGGGCGCGAGAACGGACACTGAAGCTTTCTTT.

The chain combines TRBV6-6 with TRBJ1-2; D is unclear. CDR3 length: 15 amino acids. Germline CDR1 is MNHNY and CDR2 is SVGAGI (reference sequence). V lost 2 bases and J lost 2, with 12 bases in between. CDR3 DNA: TGTGCCAGCAGTTACCCTGCGGGAAACAACTATGGCTACACCTTC. Its protein product is CASSYPAGNNYGYTF.

V gene TRBV30 combines with J gene TRBJ2-1; 10 positions match TRBD2. V shed 3 bases, J shed 11 bases, and the junction held 7 bases outside the gene matches. The CDR3 length is 13 residues. CDR1 is GTSNPN, CDR2 SVGIG, per germline (reference sequence). The CDR3 loop reads CAWRTSGSFQQFF. In nucleotides, the CDR3 is TGTGCCTGGAGGACTAGCGGGTCCTTCCAGCAGTTCTTC.

This clone has only a few counts. The V and J genes are TRBV2 and TRBJ1-4; TRBD1 is a possible D gene (5 bases). Germline CDR1 and CDR2: SNHLY and FYNNEI. This CDR3 is 13 amino acids long. Trimming took off 8 bases at V and 6 bases at J, with 13 bases between the two ends. CDR3 residues: CASRRGGDEKLFF. CDR3 DNA sequence: TGTGCCAGCCGGAGGGGAGGAGATGAAAAACTGTTTTTT.

The rearrangement uses TRBV5-6 and TRBJ1-5, with a weak D call TRBD1 (6 bases). This CDR3 comprises 15 residues. CDR1 SGHDT and CDR2 YYEEEE come from the germline V gene. Trimming stripped 4 bases from V and 0 bases from J, with 11 bases between. The DNA of the CDR3 is TGTGCCAGCAGCCGGTGGGGGCTTAGCAATCAGCCCCAGCATTTT. Its protein product is CASSRWGLSNQPQHF.

This clone was counted between two and nine times. V is TRBV5-4 and J is TRBJ2-5; 7 bases agree with TRBD2. The ends lost 3 bases at V and 2 bases at J; junction bases unmatched: 7. Germline V gene data show CDR1 as SGHNT and CDR2 as YYREEE (reference sequence). The CDR3 runs to 15 residues. The CDR3 spells CASSSPSGAQETQYF. The CDR3 DNA sequence: TGTGCCAGCAGCTCGCCTAGCGGAGCGCAAGAGACCCAGTACTTC.

The chain employs TRBV5-1 and TRBJ1-3, with TRBD1 identical over 8 bases. The germline gives CDR1 SGHRS, CDR2 YFSETQ. This CDR3 has 16 amino acids. The ends lost 4 bases at V and 4 bases at J; junction bases unmatched: 10. CDR3 residues: CASSPPDRASGNTIYF. The CDR3 DNA follows: TGCGCCAGCAGCCCCCCGGACAGGGCATCCGGAAACACCATATATTTT.

As DNA, the CDR3 is TGTGCCAGCTCACCAACGCCAGGGGGCAACACCGGGGAGCTGTTTTTT. It encodes CASSPTPGGNTGELFF. The rearrangement joins TRBV18 to TRBJ2-2; 8 bases line up with TRBD1. The CDR3 is 16 residues long. With V trimmed by 2 bases and J by 2 bases, 4 bases remained unmatched. CDR1 is KGHSH and CDR2 is LQKENI in the germline V gene.

This clone was picked up a small number of times. The chain employs TRBV11-2 and TRBJ1-2; the D gene is possibly TRBD1 (6 bases). This CDR3 region has 14 residues. CDR1 is SGHAT and CDR2 is FQNNGV in the germline V gene. The V and J ends lost 0 bases and 4 bases respectively, with 9 bases between them. The CDR3 sequence: CASSLEGQSYGYTF. The CDR3 DNA follows: TGTGCCAGCAGCTTAGAAGGACAGAGCTATGGCTACACCTTC.

The V and J genes are TRBV27 and TRBJ2-6; D is undetermined. Trimming took off 4 bases at V and 2 bases at J, with 6 bases between the two ends. The germline gives CDR1 MNHEY, CDR2 SMNVEV (reference sequence). This CDR3 region has 14 residues. This CDR3 is CASSSLPGANVLTF. For the CDR3, the DNA is TGTGCCAGCAGTTCCCTACCTGGGGCCAACGTCCTGACTTTC.

J is TRBJ2-1 and V is TRBV4-2, with TRBD2 identical over 10 bases. Trimming removed 3 bases from V and 8 bases from J; junction bases left unmatched: 7. The CDR3 has 15 residues. Germline lookup yields CDR1 LGHNA and CDR2 YNFKEQ. This CDR3 is CASSQAHLAGDEQFF. CDR3 sequence (DNA): TGTGCCAGCAGCCAGGCCCATCTAGCGGGGGATGAGCAGTTCTTC.